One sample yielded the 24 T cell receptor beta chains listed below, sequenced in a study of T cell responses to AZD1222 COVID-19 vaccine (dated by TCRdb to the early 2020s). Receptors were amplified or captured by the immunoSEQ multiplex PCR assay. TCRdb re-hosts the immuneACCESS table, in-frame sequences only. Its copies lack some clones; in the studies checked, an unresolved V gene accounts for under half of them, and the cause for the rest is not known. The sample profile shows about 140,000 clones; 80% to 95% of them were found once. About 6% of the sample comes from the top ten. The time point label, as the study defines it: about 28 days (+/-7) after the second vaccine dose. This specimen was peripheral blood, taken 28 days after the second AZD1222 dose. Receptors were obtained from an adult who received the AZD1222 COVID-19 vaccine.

CDR3 in amino acids: CASSPGQGAGELFF. The CDR3 DNA follows: TGTGCCAGCTCACCAGGGCAGGGAGCCGGGGAGCTGTTTTTT. This rearrangement joins TRBV18 to TRBJ2-2; D may match TRBD1 or TRBD2 (5 bases each). Germline V CDR1 and CDR2: KGHSH, LQKENI. This CDR3 comprises 14 residues. Trimming stripped 2 bases from V and 6 bases from J, with 10 bases between.

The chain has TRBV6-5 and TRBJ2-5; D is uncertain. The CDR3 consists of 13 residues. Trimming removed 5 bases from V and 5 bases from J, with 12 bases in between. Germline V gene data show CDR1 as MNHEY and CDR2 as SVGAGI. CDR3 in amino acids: CASSRAALETQYF. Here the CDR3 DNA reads TGTGCCAGCAGTCGGGCCGCGCTGGAGACCCAGTACTTC.

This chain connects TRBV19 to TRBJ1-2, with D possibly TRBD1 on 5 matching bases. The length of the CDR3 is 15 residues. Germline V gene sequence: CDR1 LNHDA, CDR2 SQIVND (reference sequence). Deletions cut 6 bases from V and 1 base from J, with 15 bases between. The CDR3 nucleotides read TGTGCCAGTAGCGTCAGGACAACAGTTAACTATGGCTACACCTTC. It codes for CASSVRTTVNYGYTF.

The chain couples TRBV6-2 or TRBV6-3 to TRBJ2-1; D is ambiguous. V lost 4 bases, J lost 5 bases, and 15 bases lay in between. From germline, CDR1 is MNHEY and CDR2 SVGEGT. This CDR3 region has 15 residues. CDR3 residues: CASSSEERVNNEQFF. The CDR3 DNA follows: TGTGCCAGCAGTTCTGAGGAAAGGGTTAACAATGAGCAGTTCTTC.

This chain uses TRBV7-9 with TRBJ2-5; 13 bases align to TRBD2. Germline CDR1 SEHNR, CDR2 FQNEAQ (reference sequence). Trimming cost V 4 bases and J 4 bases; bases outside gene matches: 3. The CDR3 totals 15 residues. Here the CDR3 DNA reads TGTGCCAGCAGCTCAACTAGCGGGAGGGGAGAGACCCAGTACTTC. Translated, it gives CASSSTSGRGETQYF. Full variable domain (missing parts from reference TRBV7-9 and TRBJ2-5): DTGVSQNPRHKITKRGQNVTFRCDPISEHNRLYWYRQTLGQGPEFLTYFQNEAQLEKSRLLSDRFSAERPKGSFSTLEIQRTEQGDSAMYLCASSSTSGRGETQYFGPGTRLLVL.

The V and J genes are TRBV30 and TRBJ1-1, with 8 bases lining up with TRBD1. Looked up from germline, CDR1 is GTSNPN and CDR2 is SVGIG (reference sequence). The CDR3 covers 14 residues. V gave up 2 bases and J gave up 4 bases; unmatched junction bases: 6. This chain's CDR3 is CAWSTQGARTEAFF. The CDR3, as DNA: TGTGCCTGGAGTACCCAGGGGGCTCGCACTGAAGCTTTCTTT.

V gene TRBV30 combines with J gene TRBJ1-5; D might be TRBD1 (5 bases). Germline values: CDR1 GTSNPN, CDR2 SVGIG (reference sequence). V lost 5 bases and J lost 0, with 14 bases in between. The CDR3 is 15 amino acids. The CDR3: CAWQPWGDSNQPQHF. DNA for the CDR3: TGTGCCTGGCAACCCTGGGGGGATAGCAATCAGCCCCAGCATTTT.

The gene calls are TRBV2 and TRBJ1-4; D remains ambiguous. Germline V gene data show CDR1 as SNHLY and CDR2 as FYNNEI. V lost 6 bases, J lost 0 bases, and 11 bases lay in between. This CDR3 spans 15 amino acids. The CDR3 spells CASRKEQTTNEKLFF. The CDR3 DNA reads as TGTGCCAGCAGGAAGGAACAGACAACTAATGAAAAACTGTTTTTT. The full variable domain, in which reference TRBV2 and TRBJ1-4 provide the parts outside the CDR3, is EPEVTQTPSHQVTQMGQEVILRCVPISNHLYFYWYRQILGQKVEFLVSFYNNEISEKSEIFDDQFSVERPDGSNFTLKIRSTKLEDSAMYFCASRKEQTTNEKLFFGSGTQLSVL.

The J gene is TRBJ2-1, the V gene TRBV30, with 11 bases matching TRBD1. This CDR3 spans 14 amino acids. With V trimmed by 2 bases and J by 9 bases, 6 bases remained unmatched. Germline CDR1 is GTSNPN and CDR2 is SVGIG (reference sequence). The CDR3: CAWSRGQGVTEQFF. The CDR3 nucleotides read TGTGCCTGGAGTCGGGGACAGGGGGTAACTGAGCAGTTCTTC. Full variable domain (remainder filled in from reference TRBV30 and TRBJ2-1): SQTIHQWPATLVQPVGSPLSLECTVEGTSNPNLYWYRQAAGRGLQLLFYSVGIGQISSEVPQNLSASRPQDRQFILSSKKLLLSDSGFYLCAWSRGQGVTEQFFGPGTRLTVL.

The CDR3 reads CASSLGQLAKNIQYF. The DNA of the CDR3 is TGCGCCAGCAGCTTAGGACAGTTAGCCAAAAACATTCAGTACTTC. The V call is TRBV5-1, the J call TRBJ2-4; D is perhaps TRBD1 (6 bases). Germline assignment: CDR1 SGHRS and CDR2 YFSETQ. CDR3 length: 15 residues. V was trimmed by 2 bases and J by 0 bases, leaving 9 bases between them.

In DNA, the CDR3 is TGTGCCAGCAGCCCCTGGACAGGGGACAATCAGCCCCAGCATTTT. This sequence encodes CASSPWTGDNQPQHF. The gene calls are TRBV9 and TRBJ1-5, with TRBD1 matching 9 bases. Germline trimming cut 4 bases from V and 3 bases from J; bases unmatched to any gene: 5. Germline CDR1 SGDLS, CDR2 YYNGEE. CDR3 length: 15 amino acids.

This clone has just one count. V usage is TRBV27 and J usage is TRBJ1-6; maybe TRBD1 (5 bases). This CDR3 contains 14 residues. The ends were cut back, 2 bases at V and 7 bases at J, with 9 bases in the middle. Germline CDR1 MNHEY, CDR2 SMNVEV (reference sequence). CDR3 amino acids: CASSLGGGNSPLHF. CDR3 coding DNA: TGTGCCAGCAGTTTAGGGGGTGGCAATTCACCCCTCCACTTT.

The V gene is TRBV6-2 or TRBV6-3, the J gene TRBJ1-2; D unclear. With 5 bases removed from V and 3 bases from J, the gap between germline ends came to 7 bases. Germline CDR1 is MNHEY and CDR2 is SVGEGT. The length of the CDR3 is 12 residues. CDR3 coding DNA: TGTGCCAGCAGTGAGGGCTACTATGGCTACACCTTC. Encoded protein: CASSEGYYGYTF.

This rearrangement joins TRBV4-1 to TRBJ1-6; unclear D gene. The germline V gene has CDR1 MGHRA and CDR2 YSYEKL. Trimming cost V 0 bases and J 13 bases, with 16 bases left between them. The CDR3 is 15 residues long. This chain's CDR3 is CASSQEGSGSLPLHF. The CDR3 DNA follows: TGCGCCAGCAGCCAAGAAGGATCCGGGAGTCTGCCCCTCCACTTT.

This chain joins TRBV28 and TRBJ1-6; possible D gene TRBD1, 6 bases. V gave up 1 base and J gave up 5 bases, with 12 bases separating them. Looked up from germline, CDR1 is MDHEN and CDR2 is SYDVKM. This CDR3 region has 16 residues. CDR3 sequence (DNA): TGTGCCAGCAGTTTATTCAGGGGTGACAATAATTCACCCCTCCACTTT. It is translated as CASSLFRGDNNSPLHF.

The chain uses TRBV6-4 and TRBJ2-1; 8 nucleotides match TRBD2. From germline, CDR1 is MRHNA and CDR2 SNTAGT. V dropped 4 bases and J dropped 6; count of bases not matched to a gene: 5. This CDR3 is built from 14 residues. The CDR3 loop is CASSVAGHSNEQFF. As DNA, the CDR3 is TGTGCCAGCAGTGTAGCGGGGCATAGCAATGAGCAGTTCTTC.

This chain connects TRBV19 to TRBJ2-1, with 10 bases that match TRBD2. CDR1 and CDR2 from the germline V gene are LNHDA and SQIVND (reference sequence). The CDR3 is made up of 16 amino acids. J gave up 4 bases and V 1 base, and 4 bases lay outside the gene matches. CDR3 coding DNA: TGTGCCAGTAGTATAGCTCCTAGCGGGGGATACAATGAGCAGTTCTTC. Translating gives CASSIAPSGGYNEQFF. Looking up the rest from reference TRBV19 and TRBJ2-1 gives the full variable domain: DGGITQSPKYLFRKEGQNVTLSCEQNLNHDAMYWYRQDPGQGLRLIYYSQIVNDFQKGDIAEGYSVSREKKESFPLTVTSAQKNPTAFYLCASSIAPSGGYNEQFFGPGTRLTVL.

CDR3 DNA sequence: TGTGCCAGCAGTAATAGACAGTACTATGGCTACACCTTC. Its protein is CASSNRQYYGYTF. The chain recombines TRBV6-2 or TRBV6-3 with TRBJ1-2, with a possible D match to TRBD1 (5 bases). Germline lookup yields CDR1 MNHEY and CDR2 SVGEGT. CDR3 length: 13 residues. Trimming shortened V by 5 bases and J by 3 bases, and 10 bases separated the two germline ends.

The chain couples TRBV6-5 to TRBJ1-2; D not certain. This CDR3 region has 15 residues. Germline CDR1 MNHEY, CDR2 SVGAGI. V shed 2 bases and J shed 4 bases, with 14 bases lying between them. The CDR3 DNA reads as TGTGCCAGCAGTTACGGCAGCTCACTTTTCTATGGCTACACCTTC. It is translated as CASSYGSSLFYGYTF.

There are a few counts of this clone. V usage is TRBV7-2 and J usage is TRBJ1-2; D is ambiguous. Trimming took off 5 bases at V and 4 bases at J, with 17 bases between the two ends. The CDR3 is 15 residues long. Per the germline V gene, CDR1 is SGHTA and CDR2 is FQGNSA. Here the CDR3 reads CASSLGEGGLYGYTF. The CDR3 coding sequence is TGTGCCAGCAGCCTTGGGGAAGGAGGCCTCTATGGCTACACCTTC.

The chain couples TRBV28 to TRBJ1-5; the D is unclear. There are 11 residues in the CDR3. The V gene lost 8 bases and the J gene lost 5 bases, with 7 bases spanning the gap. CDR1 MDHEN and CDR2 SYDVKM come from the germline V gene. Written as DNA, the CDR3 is TGTGCCAGCTCCGCCGATCAGCCCCAGCATTTT. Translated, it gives CASSADQPQHF. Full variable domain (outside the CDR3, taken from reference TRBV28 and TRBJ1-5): DVKVTQSSRYLVKRTGEKVFLECVQDMDHENMFWYRQDPGLGLRLIYFSYDVKMKEKGDIPEGYSVSREKKERFSLILESASTNQTSMYLCASSADQPQHFGDGTRLSIL.

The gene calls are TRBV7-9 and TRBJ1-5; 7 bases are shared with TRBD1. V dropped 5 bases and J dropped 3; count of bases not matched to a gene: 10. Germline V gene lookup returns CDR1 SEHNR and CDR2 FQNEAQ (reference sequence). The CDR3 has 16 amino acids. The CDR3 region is CASSEAGGQINQPQHF. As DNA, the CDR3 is TGTGCCAGCAGCGAGGCAGGGGGGCAAATCAATCAGCCCCAGCATTTT. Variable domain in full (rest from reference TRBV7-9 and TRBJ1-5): DTGVSQNPRHKITKRGQNVTFRCDPISEHNRLYWYRQTLGQGPEFLTYFQNEAQLEKSRLLSDRFSAERPKGSFSTLEIQRTEQGDSAMYLCASSEAGGQINQPQHFGDGTRLSIL.

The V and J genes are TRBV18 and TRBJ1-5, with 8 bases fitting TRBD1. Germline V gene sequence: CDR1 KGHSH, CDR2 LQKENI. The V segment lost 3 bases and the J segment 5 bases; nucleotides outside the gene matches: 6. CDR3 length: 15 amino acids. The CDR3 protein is CASSPMTGVDQPQHF. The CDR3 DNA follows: TGTGCCAGCTCACCCATGACAGGGGTGGATCAGCCCCAGCATTTT.

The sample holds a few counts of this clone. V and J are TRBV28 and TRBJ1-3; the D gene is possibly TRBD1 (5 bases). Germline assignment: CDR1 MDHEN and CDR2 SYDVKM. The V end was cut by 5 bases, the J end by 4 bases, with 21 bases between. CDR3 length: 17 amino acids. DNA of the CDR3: TGTGCCAGCAGTACCGGCGCAATAGGGGCTTCAGGAAACACCATATATTTT. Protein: CASSTGAIGASGNTIYF.